This TCR beta chain was profiled in a study of blood T cells in healthy people across ages. The study recruited healthy Caucasian donors from Russia who were aged about 6 to 100. In each sample, at least 6.5 million PBMCs were isolated. Study-level points and caveats: Any conclusive comparison of naive versus antigen-experienced cells was prevented by using unsorted PBMCs.

Remarks on this clonotype: Antigen: not known.

A sample-barcoded 5' primer and a J-beta primer mix were used in a second PCR of roughly 7 to 11 cycles. TCRdb used MiXCR to reprocess the 5' RACE reads, holding one entry per CDR3 protein. Of under 2,000,000 distinct CDR3 sequences in the sample, about 50% were seen once. The clonotype originates from a woman in her thirties or forties in good health. Sequencing used blood.

The CDR3 DNA is TGTGCCAGCAGCCAAGGAAGGGGACAGGGACACATTCAGTACTTC. Translating gives CASSQGRGQGHIQYF. The chain carries TRBV14 and TRBJ2-4; 9 positions agree with TRBD1. The CDR3 totals 15 residues. Trimming took 1 base from V and 8 from J; bases not matched to a gene: 6. Germline V gene lookup returns CDR1 SGHDN and CDR2 FVKESK.